Shown below are 29 T cell receptor beta chains from a single sample sequenced in a study of cytomegalovirus exposure and HLA in healthy donors. It was with 60 Vbeta and 13 Jbeta primers that the PCR ran. Only in-frame clones appear in the TCRdb table, and some are missing; sequencing was by immunoSEQ multiplex PCR. The ten top clones account for more than 5.5%, within a sample of around 88,000 clones. Sequencing was done on a sample of PBMCs. The origin of the receptors is a girl aged 5 to 17 in good health and CMV-seropositive.

The chain is built from TRBV30 and TRBJ1-5, with D hard to call. The CDR3 sequence is 14 residues long. V was trimmed by 3 bases and J by 4 bases, leaving 13 bases between them. The V gene's germline CDR1 is GTSNPN and CDR2 SVGIG (reference sequence). The CDR3 DNA reads as TGTGCCTGGAGCGCAGGCCTTGGGAATCAGCCCCAGCATTTT. Translating gives CAWSAGLGNQPQHF.

This chain joins TRBV18 and TRBJ2-3; 7 positions agree with TRBD1. The CDR3 spans 17 residues. Trimming cost V 4 bases and J 0 bases; bases outside gene matches: 10. Germline values: CDR1 KGHSH, CDR2 LQKENI. In DNA form, the CDR3 reads TGTGCCAGCTCACAATCGGGGACAGTTTATAGCACAGATACGCAGTATTTT. Translating it yields CASSQSGTVYSTDTQYF.

This sequence joins TRBV7-9 and TRBJ2-3; D may be TRBD1 (6 bases). The CDR3 runs to 14 residues. The V gene lost 5 bases and the J gene lost 0 bases, with 9 bases spanning the gap. The germline CDR1 and CDR2 sequences are SEHNR and FQNEAQ (reference sequence). The CDR3 nucleotides are TGTGCCAGCAGCCTGGACAGAAGCACAGATACGCAGTATTTT. Translation gives CASSLDRSTDTQYF.

V gene TRBV6-8 combines with J gene TRBJ1-3, with D uncertain. CDR3 length: 16 residues. Germline lookup yields CDR1 MNHGY and CDR2 SAAAGT. The V end lost 0 bases, the J end lost 4 bases, and 13 bases lay between the germline ends. CDR3 sequence reads: CASSYSDGQAGNTIYF. The CDR3 DNA reads TGTGCCAGCAGTTACTCTGACGGCCAGGCAGGAAACACCATATATTTT.

The chain joins TRBV11-2 to TRBJ2-1; 8 bases are a match to TRBD2. The V gene end was trimmed by 4 bases and the J gene end by 9 bases; junction bases not matched to a gene: 11. This CDR3 is 15 amino acids long. CDR1 is SGHAT and CDR2 is FQNNGV in the germline V gene. CDR3 sequence: CASSSTAGGRAEQFF. In nucleotides, the CDR3 is TGTGCCAGCAGCTCCACGGCGGGGGGCAGGGCTGAGCAGTTCTTC.

This sequence joins TRBV28 and TRBJ1-2; 8 bases map to TRBD1. The CDR3 contains 14 residues. Germline V gene lookup returns CDR1 MDHEN and CDR2 SYDVKM. V trimming: 5 bases; J trimming: 7 bases; junction bases outside the gene matches: 9. The CDR3 loop reads CASSLPTGDFGYTF. Here the CDR3 DNA reads TGTGCCAGCAGTCTACCGACAGGGGATTTTGGCTACACCTTC.

The chain is built from TRBV7-3 and TRBJ2-5; 12 bases match TRBD2. Trimming took 5 bases from V and 5 from J; bases not matched to a gene: 6. Germline V gives CDR1 SGHTA, CDR2 FQGTGA. This CDR3 comprises 15 residues. The CDR3 is CASSPRLAGVETQYF. CDR3 bases: TGTGCCAGCAGCCCTCGACTAGCGGGGGTGGAGACCCAGTACTTC.

The CDR3 nucleotides are TGTGCCAGCAGCTCTGGCGGGAGTCGATACGAGCAGTACGTC. Its translation is CASSSGGSRYEQYV. This sequence joins TRBV11-2 and TRBJ2-7; 7 bases map to TRBD2. The CDR3 loop spans 14 amino acids. With V trimmed by 4 bases and J by 4 bases, 7 bases remained unmatched. The germline gives CDR1 SGHAT, CDR2 FQNNGV.

The gene calls are TRBV4-2 and TRBJ1-1; D is perhaps TRBD1 (5 bases). The CDR3 is made up of 18 amino acids. The germline V gene encodes CDR1 LGHNA and CDR2 YNFKEQ. Between the trimmed V and J ends, which lost 1 base and 0 bases, there was a span of 18 bases. CDR3 loop: CASSQVGGVGLMNTEAFF. DNA of the CDR3: TGTGCCAGCAGCCAAGTCGGGGGAGTAGGACTCATGAACACTGAAGCTTTCTTT.

This sequence joins TRBV2 and TRBJ2-2, with D uncertain. Germline assignment: CDR1 SNHLY and CDR2 FYNNEI. There are 13 residues in the CDR3. The V gene lost 0 bases and the J gene lost 8 bases, with 7 bases spanning the gap. The CDR3 DNA is TGTGCCAGCAGTGAAGCGCGGAAAGGGGAGCTGTTTTTT. Translated, it gives CASSEARKGELFF.

The V gene is TRBV19, the J gene TRBJ2-2; weak D call: TRBD1 (7 bases). The ends were cut back, 4 bases at V and 3 bases at J, with 12 bases in the middle. CDR3 length: 15 residues. The V gene's germline CDR1 is LNHDA and CDR2 SQIVND (reference sequence). The CDR3 is CASSTRDRDTGELFF. Here the CDR3 DNA reads TGTGCCAGTAGTACGCGGGACAGAGACACCGGGGAGCTGTTTTTT.

The chain has TRBV30 and TRBJ2-1; TRBD1 might be the D (5 bases). CDR3 length: 16 amino acids. V lost 0 bases, J lost 8 bases, and 20 bases lay in between. Germline CDR1 reads GTSNPN; CDR2 reads SVGIG (reference sequence). The CDR3 DNA reads as TGTGCCTGGAGTGTAACTGGACACCCTCCTCGGGATGAGCAGTTCTTC. Protein sequence: CAWSVTGHPPRDEQFF.

The chain recombines TRBV7-2 with TRBJ1-6; D possibly corresponds to TRBD1 (6 bases). V lost 0 bases and J lost 8, with 11 bases in between. CDR1 is SGHTA, CDR2 FQGNSA, per germline. The CDR3 totals 15 residues. Written as DNA, the CDR3 is TGTGCCAGCAGCTTAGCTGATTGGGGGCATTCACCCCTCCACTTT. It codes for CASSLADWGHSPLHF.

The genes are TRBV5-1 and TRBJ2-5, with 9 bases identical to TRBD2. This CDR3 contains 14 residues. V was clipped by 3 bases and J by 5 bases; unmatched bases: 5. From germline, CDR1 is SGHRS and CDR2 YFSETQ. The CDR3 loop reads CASSSGLATETQYF. The CDR3 DNA is TGCGCCAGCAGCTCCGGACTAGCGACGGAGACCCAGTACTTC. The entire variable domain, with the rest obtained from reference TRBV5-1 and TRBJ2-5, is as follows: KAGVTQTPRYLIKTRGQQVTLSCSPISGHRSVSWYQQTPGQGLQFLFEYFSETQRNKGNFPGRFSGRQFSNSRSEMNVSTLELGDSALYLCASSSGLATETQYFGPGTRLLVL.

The rearrangement links TRBV18 to TRBJ2-7; 10 nucleotides align to TRBD1. This CDR3 contains 16 residues. Germline loops: CDR1 KGHSH, CDR2 LQKENI. Trimming cost V 2 bases and J 5 bases; bases outside gene matches: 9. The CDR3 nucleotides are TGTGCCAGCTCACCAACTCCCGGGACAGGGGTCCACGAGCAGTACTTC. Its protein is CASSPTPGTGVHEQYF.

The J gene is TRBJ1-1, the V gene TRBV6-5; weak D call: TRBD1 (6 bases). The germline V gene encodes CDR1 MNHEY and CDR2 SVGAGI. Deletions cut 5 bases from V and 4 bases from J, with 11 bases between. The length of the CDR3 is 13 residues. CDR3 sequence: CASSQQGPTEAFF. CDR3 bases: TGTGCCAGCAGTCAACAGGGACCCACTGAAGCTTTCTTT.

V is TRBV6-6 and J is TRBJ2-5, with D possibly being TRBD1 (5 bases). The ends were cut back, 7 bases at V and 0 bases at J, with 12 bases in the middle. Germline assignment: CDR1 MNHNY and CDR2 SVGAGI (reference sequence). This CDR3 spans 14 amino acids. CDR3 protein: CASNLSRDQETQYF. The CDR3 nucleotides are TGTGCCAGCAATCTGAGCAGGGACCAAGAGACCCAGTACTTC.

The chain combines TRBV30 with TRBJ2-3; 13 bases line up with TRBD2. The germline CDR1 and CDR2 sequences are GTSNPN and SVGIG (reference sequence). The CDR3 loop spans 16 amino acids. The ends lost 0 bases at V and 2 bases at J; junction bases unmatched: 2. This CDR3 is CAWSVGLAGDTDTQYF. The CDR3 nucleotides read TGTGCCTGGAGTGTTGGACTAGCGGGGGACACAGATACGCAGTATTTT.

The chain recombines TRBV2 with TRBJ1-2; D might be TRBD1 (6 bases). This CDR3 spans 13 amino acids. Trimming removed 4 bases at V and 3 bases at J, with 9 bases between. Germline V CDR1 and CDR2: SNHLY, FYNNEI. The CDR3 coding sequence is TGTGCCAGCAGTGTACAGGGCTACTATGGCTACACCTTC. Its translation: CASSVQGYYGYTF.

The rearrangement joins TRBV5-4 to TRBJ2-5; possibly TRBD1 for D (6 bases). This CDR3 is 15 amino acids long. CDR1 SGHNT and CDR2 YYREEE come from the germline V gene (reference sequence). V shed 5 bases and J shed 1 base, with 15 bases lying between them. CDR3: CASSASQGTQETQYF. Here the CDR3 DNA reads TGTGCCAGCAGTGCTTCACAGGGTACCCAAGAGACCCAGTACTTC.

The chain joins TRBV19 to TRBJ1-4, with D tentatively TRBD1 (5 bases). Germline CDR1 LNHDA, CDR2 SQIVND (reference sequence). This CDR3 contains 13 residues. Trimming stripped 5 bases from V and 6 bases from J, with 10 bases between. This CDR3 is CASSGQVHEKLFF. CDR3 DNA sequence: TGTGCCAGTAGTGGACAAGTCCATGAAAAACTGTTTTTT.

The chain carries TRBV5-4 and TRBJ1-2; tentative D call: TRBD1 (6 bases). CDR1 is SGHNT, CDR2 YYREEE, per germline (reference sequence). The CDR3 is 15 amino acids. Trimming shortened V by 4 bases and J by 2 bases, and 15 bases separated the two germline ends. CDR3 region: CASSAHRARNYGYTF. The CDR3 bases are TGTGCCAGCAGCGCCCACAGGGCTAGAAACTATGGCTACACCTTC. The full variable domain, in which reference TRBV5-4 and TRBJ1-2 provide the parts outside the CDR3, is ETGVTQSPTHLIKTRGQQVTLRCSSQSGHNTVSWYQQALGQGPQFIFQYYREEENGRGNFPPRFSGLQFPNYSSELNVNALELDDSALYLCASSAHRARNYGYTFGSGTRLTVV.

This chain connects TRBV5-5 to TRBJ1-1; D gene uncertain. The CDR3 totals 13 residues. Trimming left V 4 bases short and J 3 bases short, with 10 bases between. Germline assignment: CDR1 SGHKS and CDR2 YYEKEE (reference sequence). The CDR3 protein is CASSPEPHTEAFF. CDR3 DNA: TGTGCCAGCAGCCCAGAACCACACACTGAAGCTTTCTTT.

V gene TRBV6-7 combines with J gene TRBJ2-7; no clear D gene. TRBV6-7 is an ORF, with its function uncertain. The CDR3 is 10 residues long. With 6 bases removed from V and 4 bases from J, the gap between germline ends came to 4 bases. Here the CDR3 reads CASREYEQYV. The CDR3 region has the DNA TGTGCCAGCAGGGAGTACGAGCAGTACGTC.

V gene TRBV5-6 combines with J gene TRBJ1-6; tentatively, D is TRBD1 (6 bases). The CDR3 runs to 16 residues. Germline CDR1 and CDR2: SGHDT and YYEEEE. Trimming shortened V by 3 bases and J by 7 bases, and 17 bases separated the two germline ends. In DNA form, the CDR3 reads TGTGCCAGCAGCTGGGCCACAGGGAGAGGAAATTCACCCCTCCACTTT. This codes for CASSWATGRGNSPLHF.

The chain combines TRBV19 with TRBJ1-6; D gene unclear. V was cut by 5 bases and J by 3 bases, with 8 bases left in between. Germline lookup yields CDR1 LNHDA and CDR2 SQIVND (reference sequence). The CDR3 extends over 14 amino acids. The CDR3: CASSEGVYNSPLHF. CDR3 in DNA: TGTGCCAGTAGTGAGGGAGTCTATAATTCACCCCTCCACTTT.

This sequence joins TRBV27 and TRBJ1-5; D unclear. Germline CDR1 reads MNHEY; CDR2 reads SMNVEV (reference sequence). V was trimmed by 5 bases and J by 4 bases, leaving 9 bases between them. The CDR3 length is 13 residues. CDR3 sequence: CASSPLLNQPQHF. The CDR3 DNA follows: TGTGCCAGCAGTCCGTTATTAAATCAGCCCCAGCATTTT.

The rearrangement joins TRBV11-3 to TRBJ2-7; D not resolved. Germline CDR1 reads SGHNT; CDR2 reads YENEEA. The CDR3 loop spans 11 amino acids. V dropped 2 bases and J dropped 7 bases, with 6 bases sitting between them. The CDR3 spells CASSLRGEQYV. As DNA, the CDR3 is TGTGCCAGCAGCTTACGTGGGGAGCAGTACGTC.

Concerning this clone: At one boundary the junction diverges from the germline segment, which might be a read error. This chain connects TRBV4-2 to TRBJ1-6; TRBD1 matches at 7 bases. The CDR3 covers 16 residues. Germline V gene lookup returns CDR1 LGHNA and CDR2 YNFKEQ. DNA for the CDR3: TGTGCCAGCAGCCAAGCTACCGGGACAGAGCCTTCACTCCTCCACTTT. Residues: CASSQATGTEPSLLHF.